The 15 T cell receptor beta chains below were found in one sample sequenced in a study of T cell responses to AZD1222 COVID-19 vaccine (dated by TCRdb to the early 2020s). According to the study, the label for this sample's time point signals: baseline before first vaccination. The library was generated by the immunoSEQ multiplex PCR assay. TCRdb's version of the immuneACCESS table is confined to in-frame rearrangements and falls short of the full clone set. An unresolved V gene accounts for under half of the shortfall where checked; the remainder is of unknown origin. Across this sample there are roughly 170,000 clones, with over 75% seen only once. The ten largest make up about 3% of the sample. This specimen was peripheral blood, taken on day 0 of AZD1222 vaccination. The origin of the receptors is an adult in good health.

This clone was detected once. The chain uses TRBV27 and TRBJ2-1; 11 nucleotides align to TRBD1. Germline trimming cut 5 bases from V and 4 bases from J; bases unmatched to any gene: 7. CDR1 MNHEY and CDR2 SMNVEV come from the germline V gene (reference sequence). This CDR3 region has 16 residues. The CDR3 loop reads CASSGQGASRYNEQFF. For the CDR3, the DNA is TGTGCCAGCAGTGGACAGGGGGCTAGTAGATACAATGAGCAGTTCTTC.

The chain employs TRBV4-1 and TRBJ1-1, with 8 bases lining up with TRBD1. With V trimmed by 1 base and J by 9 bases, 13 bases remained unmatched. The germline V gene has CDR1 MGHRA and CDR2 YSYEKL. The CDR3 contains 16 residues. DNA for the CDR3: TGCGCCAGCAGCCAAGTACCGGGACAGGTCGACAGAAAAGCTTTCTTT. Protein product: CASSQVPGQVDRKAFF.

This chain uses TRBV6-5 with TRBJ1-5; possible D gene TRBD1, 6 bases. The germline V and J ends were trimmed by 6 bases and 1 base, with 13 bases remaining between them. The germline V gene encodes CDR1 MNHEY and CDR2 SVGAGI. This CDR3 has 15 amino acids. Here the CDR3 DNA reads TGTGCCAGCAGAGAGACAGGCCACAGCAATCAGCCCCAGCATTTT. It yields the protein CASRETGHSNQPQHF.

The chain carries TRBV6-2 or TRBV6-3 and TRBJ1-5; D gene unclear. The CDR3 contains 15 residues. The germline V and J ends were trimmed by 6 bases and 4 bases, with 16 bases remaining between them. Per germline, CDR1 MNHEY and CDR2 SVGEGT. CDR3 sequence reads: CASSQGLGSNQPQHF. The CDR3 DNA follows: TGTGCCAGCAGCCAAGGATTGGGCTCTAATCAGCCCCAGCATTTT.

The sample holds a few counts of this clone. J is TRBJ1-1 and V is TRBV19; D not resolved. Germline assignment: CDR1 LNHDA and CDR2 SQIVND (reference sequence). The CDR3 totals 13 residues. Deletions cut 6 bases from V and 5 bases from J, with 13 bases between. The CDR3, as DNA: TGTGCCAGTAGCACCAACCTCAGGACTGAAGCTTTCTTT. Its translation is CASSTNLRTEAFF.

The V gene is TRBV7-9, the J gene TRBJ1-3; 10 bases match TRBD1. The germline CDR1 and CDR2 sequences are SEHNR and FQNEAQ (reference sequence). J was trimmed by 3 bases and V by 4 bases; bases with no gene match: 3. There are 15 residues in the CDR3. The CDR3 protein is CASSSGQGSGNTIYF. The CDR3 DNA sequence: TGTGCCAGCAGCTCGGGACAGGGGAGTGGAAACACCATATATTTT.

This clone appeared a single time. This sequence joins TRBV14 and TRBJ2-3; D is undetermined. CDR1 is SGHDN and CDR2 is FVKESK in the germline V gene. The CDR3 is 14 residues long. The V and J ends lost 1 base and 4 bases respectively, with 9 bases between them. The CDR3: CASSQGFRADTQYF. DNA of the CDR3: TGTGCCAGCAGCCAAGGTTTTAGGGCAGATACGCAGTATTTT.

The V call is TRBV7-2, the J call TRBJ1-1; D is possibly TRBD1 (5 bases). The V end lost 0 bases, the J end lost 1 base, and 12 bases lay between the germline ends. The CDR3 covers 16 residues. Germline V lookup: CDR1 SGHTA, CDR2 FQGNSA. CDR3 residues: CASSLAQGLGNTEAFF. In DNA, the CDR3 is TGTGCCAGCAGCTTAGCCCAGGGATTGGGGAACACTGAAGCTTTCTTT.

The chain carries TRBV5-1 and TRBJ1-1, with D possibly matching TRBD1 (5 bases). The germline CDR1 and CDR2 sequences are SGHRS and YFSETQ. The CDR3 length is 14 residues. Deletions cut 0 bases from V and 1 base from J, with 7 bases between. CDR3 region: CASSLAGANTEAFF. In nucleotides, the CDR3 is TGCGCCAGCAGCTTGGCTGGGGCGAACACTGAAGCTTTCTTT.

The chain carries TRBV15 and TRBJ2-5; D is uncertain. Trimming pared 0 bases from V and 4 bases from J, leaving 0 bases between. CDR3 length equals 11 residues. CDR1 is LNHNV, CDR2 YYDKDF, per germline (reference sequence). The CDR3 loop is CATSREETQYF. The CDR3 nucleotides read TGTGCCACCAGCAGAGAAGAGACCCAGTACTTC.

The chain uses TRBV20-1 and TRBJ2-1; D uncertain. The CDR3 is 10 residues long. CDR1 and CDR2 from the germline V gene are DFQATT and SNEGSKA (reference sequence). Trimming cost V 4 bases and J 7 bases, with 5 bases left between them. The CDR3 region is CSATANEQFF. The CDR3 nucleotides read TGCAGTGCTACAGCAAATGAGCAGTTCTTC.

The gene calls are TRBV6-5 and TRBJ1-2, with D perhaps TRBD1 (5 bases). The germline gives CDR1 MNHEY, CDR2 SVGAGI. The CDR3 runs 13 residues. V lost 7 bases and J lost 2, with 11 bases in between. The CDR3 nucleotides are TGTGCCAGCAATGGGGGGACCAACTATGGCTACACCTTC. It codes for CASNGGTNYGYTF.

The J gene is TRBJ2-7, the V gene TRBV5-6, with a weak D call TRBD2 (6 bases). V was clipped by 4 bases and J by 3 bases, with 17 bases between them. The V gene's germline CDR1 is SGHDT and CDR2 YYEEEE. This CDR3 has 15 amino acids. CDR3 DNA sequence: TGTGCCAGCAGCCCGGGGGACTTCGGGCGCTACGAGCAGTACTTC. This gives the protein CASSPGDFGRYEQYF. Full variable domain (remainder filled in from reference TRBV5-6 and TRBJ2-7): DAGVTQSPTHLIKTRGQQVTLRCSPKSGHDTVSWYQQALGQGPQFIFQYYEEEERQRGNFPDRFSGHQFPNYSSELNVNALLLGDSALYLCASSPGDFGRYEQYFGPGTRLTVT.

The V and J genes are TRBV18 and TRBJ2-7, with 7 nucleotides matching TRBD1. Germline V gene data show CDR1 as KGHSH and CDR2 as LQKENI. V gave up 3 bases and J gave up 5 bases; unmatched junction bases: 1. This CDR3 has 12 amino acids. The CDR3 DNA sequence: TGTGCCAGCTCACCTACAGGGGACGAGCAGTACTTC. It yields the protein CASSPTGDEQYF.

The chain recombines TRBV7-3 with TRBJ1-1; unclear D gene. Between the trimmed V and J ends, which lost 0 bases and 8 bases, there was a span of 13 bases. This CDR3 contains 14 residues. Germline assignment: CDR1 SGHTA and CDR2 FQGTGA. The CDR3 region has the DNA TGTGCCAGCAGCTTAACGGTTGGTAGCAGCGAAGCTTTCTTT. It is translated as CASSLTVGSSEAFF.